This TCR beta chain was captured in a study of memory CD4+ T cells and cytomegalovirus serostatus. Study-level background: Of the healthy Belgian adults, 8 to 10 were CMV seropositive and 20 to 30 seronegative. The study's findings and limits: 67 of 164 known CMV-associated TCRbeta sequences appeared in CD4+ memory.

CDR1 is SGHTA and CDR2 is FQGTGA in the germline V gene. This CDR3 region has 14 residues. V was shortened by 0 bases and J by 4 bases, with 8 bases between the two germline ends. Here immunoSEQ multiplex PCR was the method, and the copy in TCRdb shows in-frame clones only, minus some. The sample contains around 53,000 clones, 60% to 85% of which appear only once. Single viable CD3+CD4+CD8-CD45RO+ cells were sorted as the memory CD4+ T cells. Worth noting for this clone: No antigen is known for it.

The rearrangement uses TRBV7-3 and TRBJ2-3; TRBD2 is a possible D gene (7 bases). The sample comprised memory CD4+ T cells from blood. This receptor was obtained from an adult in good health and CMV-seropositive. The CDR3 DNA reads TGTGCCAGCAGCTTAACGGGGGGGCCAGATACGCAGTATTTT. Its protein is CASSLTGGPDTQYF.